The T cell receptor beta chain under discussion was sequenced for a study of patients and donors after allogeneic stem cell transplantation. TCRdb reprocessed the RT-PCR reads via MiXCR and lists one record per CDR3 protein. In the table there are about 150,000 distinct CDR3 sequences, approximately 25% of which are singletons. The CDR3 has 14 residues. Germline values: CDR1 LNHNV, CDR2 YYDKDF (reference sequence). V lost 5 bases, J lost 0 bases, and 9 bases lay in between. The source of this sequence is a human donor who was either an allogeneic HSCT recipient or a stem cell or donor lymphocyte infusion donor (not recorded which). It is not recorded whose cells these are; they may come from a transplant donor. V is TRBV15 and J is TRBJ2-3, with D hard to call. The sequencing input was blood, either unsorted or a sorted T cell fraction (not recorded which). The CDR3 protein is CATSPKRSTDTQYF. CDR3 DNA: TGTGCCACCAGCCCAAAACGGAGCACAGATACGCAGTATTTT.